A single sample gave rise to the 3 T cell receptor beta chains below, sequenced in a study of T-cell reconstitution after alpha-beta-depleted transplantation in children. For TCRbeta, the library was prepared with unique molecular identifiers. TCRdb processed the PCR reads anew with MiXCR; each CDR3 protein has one entry. This repertoire shows some 520,000 distinct CDR3 sequences, 32% found once; its top ten account for 2% to 2.5%. Sequences were derived from PBMCs from the stem cell graft donor, sampled from the stem cell graft. All receptors derive from a human donor who donated a stem cell graft to a child with aplastic anemia.

This clonotype appeared a few times. The chain recombines TRBV29-1 with TRBJ1-2, with TRBD1 matching 8 bases. The trim removed 8 bases at V and 7 bases at J, leaving 9 bases unmatched. Germline CDR1 reads SQVTM; CDR2 reads ANQGSEA. The CDR3 consists of 12 residues. This CDR3 is CSTMDRAAGYTF. The CDR3 DNA is TGCAGCACGATGGACAGGGCGGCTGGCTACACCTTC.

This chain links TRBV9 with TRBJ2-2; 8 nucleotides align to TRBD2. CDR3 length equals 15 residues. Trimming removed 2 bases from V and 5 bases from J; junction bases left unmatched: 5. CDR1 SGDLS and CDR2 YYNGEE come from the germline V gene. The CDR3 loop reads CASSVREGLTGELFF. The CDR3, as DNA: TGTGCCAGCAGCGTCCGGGAGGGCCTAACCGGGGAGCTGTTTTTT.

The gene calls are TRBV21-1 and TRBJ2-4; the DNA was not used to check the table's D call, TRBD1. TRBV21-1 is reported as a pseudogene. The CDR3 runs to 15 residues. This chain's CDR3 is CASSWGDLAKNIQYF. For the CDR3, the DNA is TGTGCCAGCAGCTGGGGGGATCTAGCCAAAAACATTCAGTACTTC.